The next 28 T cell receptor beta chains were all read from a single sample in a study of T cells in Graves' hyperthyroidism and ophthalmopathy. Amplified regions were TCR beta CDR3 sequences from RNA transcripts. TCR CDR3 underwent first-round RT-PCR with the HTBI primer set. TCRdb itself ran the multiplex PCR reads through MiXCR, one entry per CDR3 protein. The sample yields about 250,000 distinct CDR3 sequences, over 20% seen once. The sample taken for sequencing was blood. Receptor source: a man aged 25 to 40 with Graves' ophthalmopathy.

The chain carries TRBV3-1 and TRBJ2-7; a weak D match, TRBD1 (6 bases). V was cut by 4 bases and J by 2 bases, with 24 bases left in between. Germline CDR1 LGHDT, CDR2 YNNKEL (reference sequence). This CDR3 has 18 residues. CDR3 coding DNA: TGTGCCAGCAGCCTCTTTGGGGATTCGCCGGGACAAACCTACGAGCAGTACTTC. Translated: CASSLFGDSPGQTYEQYF.

The genes are TRBV7-2 and TRBJ2-2; possible D gene TRBD2, 6 bases. The CDR3 is made up of 14 amino acids. V gave up 5 bases and J gave up 7 bases, with 14 bases separating them. Germline CDR1 is SGHTA and CDR2 is FQGNSA. The CDR3 DNA follows: TGTGCCAGCAGCAGGGGCGGGACCGTCGGGGAGCTGTTTTTT. Protein: CASSRGGTVGELFF.

The CDR3 DNA follows: TGTGCCAGCAGGAGGGCCAATAATTCACCCCTCCACTTT. Translated, it gives CASRRANNSPLHF. This rearrangement joins TRBV6-2 or TRBV6-3 to TRBJ1-6, with D uncertain. CDR3 length equals 13 residues. Per germline, CDR1 MNHEY and CDR2 SVGEGT. The germline V and J ends were trimmed by 6 bases and 5 bases, with 8 bases remaining between them.

On this clonotype itself: One base away lies a much larger clone, so this may be a sequencing read error. The chain joins TRBV20-1 to TRBJ2-5, with 11 bases lining up with TRBD2. CDR1 and CDR2 (germline): DFQATT, SNEGSKA (reference sequence). CDR3 length: 16 residues. The CDR3, as DNA: TGCAGTGCTAGTGTGGTAGCGGGAGGGCCGTTGGAGACCCGGTACTTC. As protein: CSASVVAGGPLETRYF.

This clonotype was recorded a few times. V gene TRBV5-1 combines with J gene TRBJ2-1, with D unresolved. V lost 2 bases and J 6 bases, leaving 9 bases between the germline ends. The V gene's germline CDR1 is SGHRS and CDR2 YFSETQ. The CDR3 consists of 13 residues. CDR3 protein: CASSFETTNEQFF. The CDR3 DNA reads as TGCGCCAGCAGCTTCGAGACCACCAATGAGCAGTTCTTC.

The chain recombines TRBV3-1 with TRBJ2-2, with a weak D call TRBD2 (6 bases). The CDR3 totals 18 residues. The V gene's germline CDR1 is LGHDT and CDR2 YNNKEL (reference sequence). Trimming removed 5 bases from V and 1 base from J, with 20 bases in between. CDR3 coding DNA: TGTGCCAGCAGCTATAGTGGAGGGATCAAAGGGAACACCGGGGAGCTGTTTTTT. Protein sequence: CASSYSGGIKGNTGELFF.

CDR3 nucleotide sequence: TGCAGTGCTAGCGGGAGTCGAGTATATGAGCAGTTCTTC. Its protein product is CSASGSRVYEQFF. This chain connects TRBV20-1 to TRBJ2-1; possible D gene TRBD2, 6 bases. The CDR3 is 13 residues long. Germline V gene sequence: CDR1 DFQATT, CDR2 SNEGSKA (reference sequence). The V gene lost 3 bases and the J gene lost 8 bases, with 14 bases spanning the gap.

This clonotype has more than one count but fewer than ten. The rearrangement joins TRBV9 to TRBJ1-1, with 7 bases identical to TRBD1. The CDR3 is made up of 13 amino acids. The V gene end was trimmed by 7 bases and the J gene end by 4 bases; junction bases not matched to a gene: 7. Germline V gene sequence: CDR1 SGDLS, CDR2 YYNGEE. In DNA, the CDR3 is TGTGCCAGCGGTCAGGGGGGGAGCACTGAAGCTTTCTTT. This gives the protein CASGQGGSTEAFF.

The chain combines TRBV6-1 with TRBJ1-2; a weak D match, TRBD1 (5 bases). The CDR3 runs to 11 residues. Looked up from germline, CDR1 is MNHNS and CDR2 is SASEGT. V gave up 6 bases and J gave up 8 bases, with 10 bases separating them. In nucleotides, the CDR3 is TGTGCCAGCAGCGATTCAGGGGGCTACACCTTC. The encoded protein is CASSDSGGYTF.

J is TRBJ2-1 and V is TRBV28, with D maybe TRBD2 (5 bases). The V gene lost 4 bases and the J gene lost 5 bases, with 15 bases spanning the gap. Germline CDR1 reads MDHEN; CDR2 reads SYDVKM. The CDR3 length is 15 residues. CDR3 coding DNA: TGTGCCAGCAGTTCCGCCGGGGTCCGTAACAATGAGCAGTTCTTC. The encoded protein is CASSSAGVRNNEQFF.

This clonotype has just a few counts. The chain has TRBV10-1 and TRBJ1-2; 7 bases are a match to TRBD1. J lost 8 bases, V lost 6 bases, and 15 bases had no gene match. Germline values: CDR1 WNHNN, CDR2 SYGVQD (reference sequence). The CDR3 has 15 residues. In DNA form, the CDR3 reads TGCGCCAGCAGACTTCGGACAGGAATCTTCTACGGCTACACCTTC. The encoded protein is CASRLRTGIFYGYTF.

This clonotype came up many times. This chain joins TRBV28 and TRBJ2-3; TRBD2 aligns across 8 bases. The V gene's germline CDR1 is MDHEN and CDR2 SYDVKM. V shed 7 bases, J shed 2 bases, and the junction held 8 bases outside the gene matches. The CDR3 runs 15 residues. Written as DNA, the CDR3 is TGTGCCAGCACCCCCCTAGCGGGCCACACAGATACGCAGTATTTT. Translation: CASTPLAGHTDTQYF.

This clonotype appeared a few times. V gene TRBV5-1 combines with J gene TRBJ2-2; either TRBD1 or TRBD2 may fit D (5 bases each). CDR3 length equals 15 residues. Germline loops: CDR1 SGHRS, CDR2 YFSETQ. V was shortened by 4 bases and J by 6 bases, with 16 bases between the two germline ends. DNA for the CDR3: TGCGCCAGCAGCGCCGAGGGGAGTGGATCCGGGGAGCTGTTTTTT. Translation gives CASSAEGSGSGELFF.

This clonotype has only a few counts. The chain links TRBV15 to TRBJ1-4; D call uncertain. The CDR3 covers 15 residues. In germline, CDR1 is LNHNV, CDR2 YYDKDF (reference sequence). V lost 7 bases, J lost 5 bases, and 17 bases lay in between. DNA of the CDR3: TGTGCCACCAAGCGAAACCGGGTGGAAAATGAAAAACTGTTTTTT. Protein sequence: CATKRNRVENEKLFF.

This clonotype was seen a handful of times. The chain carries TRBV10-3 and TRBJ2-1; the match to TRBD2 covers 7 bases. This CDR3 is 16 amino acids long. V lost 4 bases and J lost 8; bases outside the gene matches: 14. Germline assignment: CDR1 ENHRY and CDR2 SYGVKD. CDR3 in DNA: TGTGCCATCAGTGTTAGGGCGGGAGCTGTCACCTATGAGCAGTTCTTC. Translating gives CAISVRAGAVTYEQFF.

The chain uses TRBV7-3 and TRBJ2-3; unclear D gene. The CDR3 has 15 residues. Germline V gene lookup returns CDR1 SGHTA and CDR2 FQGTGA. The V end lost 6 bases, the J end lost 2 bases, and 15 bases lay between the germline ends. CDR3: CASRLSPNPTDTQYF. The CDR3 DNA reads TGTGCCAGCAGACTTAGTCCCAACCCCACAGATACGCAGTATTTT. The variable domain in full, completed from reference TRBV7-3 and TRBJ2-3, reads GAGVSQTPSNKVTEKGKYVELRCDPISGHTALYWYRQSLGQGPEFLIYFQGTGAADDSGLPNDRFFAVRPEGSVSTLKIQRTERGDSAVYLCASRLSPNPTDTQYFGPGTRLTVL.

This clonotype has a count of ten or more. This chain joins TRBV7-3 and TRBJ2-1; D gene uncertain. CDR1 and CDR2 (germline): SGHTA, FQGTGA. Trimming took off 5 bases at V and 0 bases at J, with 8 bases between the two ends. CDR3 length: 14 amino acids. Here the CDR3 DNA reads TGTGCCAGCAGCCCCGACAACTCCTACAATGAGCAGTTCTTC. This codes for CASSPDNSYNEQFF.

The chain employs TRBV13 and TRBJ2-7; D tentatively reads TRBD1 or TRBD2 (7 bases each). Germline V gene data show CDR1 as PRHDT and CDR2 as FYEKMQ (reference sequence). The CDR3 has 16 amino acids. V lost 5 bases and J lost 3, with 20 bases in between. This CDR3 reads CASSPGGGPPDYEQYF. In DNA form, the CDR3 reads TGTGCCAGCAGCCCAGGGGGGGGGCCCCCTGACTACGAGCAGTACTTC.

This clonotype was seen ten or more times. Here the CDR3 reads CASRGLRGGRMINEQFF. As DNA, the CDR3 is TGTGCCAGCAGAGGACTTAGGGGAGGGAGGATGATAAATGAGCAGTTCTTC. The chain is built from TRBV28 and TRBJ2-1; TRBD2 aligns across 7 bases. Germline V lookup: CDR1 MDHEN, CDR2 SYDVKM. After removal of 6 bases from V and 7 bases from J, the junction contained 18 bases not matched to a gene. The CDR3 length is 17 residues.

The chain combines TRBV3-1 with TRBJ2-7; D not certain. The CDR3 sequence is 14 residues long. Germline V gives CDR1 LGHDT, CDR2 YNNKEL (reference sequence). V lost 1 base and J 0 bases, leaving 7 bases between the germline ends. The CDR3 sequence: CASSQVGGSYEQYF. In DNA, the CDR3 is TGTGCCAGCAGCCAAGTCGGCGGCTCCTACGAGCAGTACTTC.

This clonotype was detected only a few times. The rearrangement links TRBV7-9 to TRBJ1-1; 7 nucleotides line up with TRBD1. V trimming: 5 bases; J trimming: 2 bases; junction bases outside the gene matches: 5. The germline CDR1 and CDR2 sequences are SEHNR and FQNEAQ (reference sequence). This CDR3 spans 14 amino acids. In DNA, the CDR3 is TGTGCCAGCAGCCTGGGACAGACTAACACTGAAGCTTTCTTT. Its protein is CASSLGQTNTEAFF. Supplemented by reference TRBV7-9 and TRBJ1-1, the full variable domain reads DTGVSQNPRHKITKRGQNVTFRCDPISEHNRLYWYRQTLGQGPEFLTYFQNEAQLEKSRLLSDRFSAERPKGSFSTLEIQRTEQGDSAMYLCASSLGQTNTEAFFGQGTRLTVV.

V is TRBV28 and J is TRBJ1-2; maybe TRBD1 (6 bases). Germline assignment: CDR1 MDHEN and CDR2 SYDVKM. With 5 bases removed from V and 4 bases from J, the gap between germline ends came to 11 bases. The CDR3 loop spans 13 amino acids. The CDR3: CASSPTGIYGYTF. In nucleotides, the CDR3 is TGTGCCAGCAGTCCAACAGGGATCTATGGCTACACCTTC.

The chain has TRBV20-1 and TRBJ2-2; D is possibly TRBD1 or TRBD2 (6 bases each). The V gene's germline CDR1 is DFQATT and CDR2 SNEGSKA (reference sequence). Between the trimmed V and J ends, which lost 6 bases and 5 bases, there was a span of 16 bases. CDR3 length: 14 residues. CDR3 sequence reads: CSAKTWGATGELFF. CDR3 coding DNA: TGCAGTGCAAAAACGTGGGGGGCGACCGGGGAGCTGTTTTTT.

In its sample, this clonotype was seen many times. The chain combines TRBV20-1 with TRBJ1-1; tentative D call: TRBD1 (5 bases). CDR1 and CDR2 from the germline V gene are DFQATT and SNEGSKA (reference sequence). This CDR3 has 13 residues. V was cut by 5 bases and J by 7 bases, with 17 bases left in between. For the CDR3, the DNA is TGCAGTGCTGGAAAGGGACGTAGTGGTGAAGCTTTCTTT. It is translated as CSAGKGRSGEAFF.

Many counts were recorded for this clonotype. DNA for the CDR3: TGCGCCAGCAGCTTGGATACAGGGGGCAATACAGATACGCAGTATTTT. Protein: CASSLDTGGNTDTQYF. V usage is TRBV5-1 and J usage is TRBJ2-3; TRBD1 matches 9 bases. Germline V lookup: CDR1 SGHRS, CDR2 YFSETQ. The CDR3 covers 16 residues. V shed 0 bases, J shed 3 bases, and the junction held 5 bases outside the gene matches.

This clonotype was seen ten or more times. J is TRBJ2-1 and V is TRBV11-1, with 8 positions matching TRBD2. Germline lookup yields CDR1 SGHAT and CDR2 FQDESV (reference sequence). The CDR3 totals 17 residues. The trim removed 2 bases at V and 4 bases at J, leaving 10 bases unmatched. The CDR3 DNA follows: TGTGCCAGCAGCTTAACCCCAGCGGGAGAACCTTACAATGAGCAGTTCTTC. Residues: CASSLTPAGEPYNEQFF.

The table lists this clonotype with many counts. V and J are TRBV28 and TRBJ2-2, with D perhaps matching TRBD1 (5 bases). The CDR3 extends over 14 amino acids. V dropped 3 bases and J dropped 4 bases, with 9 bases sitting between them. From germline, CDR1 is MDHEN and CDR2 SYDVKM. The chain's CDR3 is CASSFPGPTGELFF. The CDR3 DNA sequence: TGTGCCAGCAGTTTCCCAGGGCCCACCGGGGAGCTGTTTTTT.

This clonotype occurred many times. The chain uses TRBV29-1 and TRBJ2-1, with D possibly TRBD2 on 5 matching bases. The CDR3 is 16 amino acids. Trimming left V 3 bases short and J 0 bases short, with 15 bases between. Germline V gene sequence: CDR1 SQVTM, CDR2 ANQGSEA. This chain's CDR3 is CSVDSIPAASYNEQFF. The CDR3 coding sequence is TGCAGCGTTGATTCGATTCCAGCGGCCTCCTACAATGAGCAGTTCTTC.